The next 7 T cell receptor beta chains were all read from a single sample in a study of T cell repertoires in cytomegalovirus infection. In TCRdb, the reads were re-called with MiXCR into one record per CDR3 protein. The sample yields roughly 720,000 distinct CDR3 sequences, 35% seen once. The sample consisted of PBMCs. All receptors come from a human donor in good health (CMV status not recorded). Some clones in this sample may be carry-over from other donors' samples.

The chain is built from TRBV29-1 and TRBJ2-1; TRBD2 aligns across 9 bases. Germline loops: CDR1 SQVTM, CDR2 ANQGSEA. This CDR3 contains 17 residues. Trimming at V came to 2 bases and at J to 4 bases, leaving 12 bases not matched to a gene. CDR3 in amino acids: CSVEHAGGGTVYNEQFF. For the CDR3, the DNA is TGCAGCGTTGAACACGCGGGGGGGGGGACAGTTTACAATGAGCAGTTCTTC.

This chain uses TRBV7-6 with TRBJ2-2, with TRBD2 matching over 11 bases. This CDR3 has 16 residues. The germline CDR1 and CDR2 sequences are SGHVS and FNYEAQ. Germline trimming cut 5 bases from V and 10 bases from J; bases unmatched to any gene: 12. CDR3 sequence (DNA): TGTGCCAGCAGCACCACTAGCGGGAGAAGTGGCGTGGAGCTGTTTTTT. It encodes CASSTTSGRSGVELFF.

This clonotype appeared a single time. J is TRBJ1-3 and V is TRBV28; tentatively, D is TRBD1 (5 bases). Germline loops: CDR1 MDHEN, CDR2 SYDVKM. This CDR3 has 15 residues. Trimming removed 6 bases from V and 1 base from J, with 13 bases in between. The CDR3 here is CASSPPGGSGNTIYF. The DNA of the CDR3 is TGTGCCAGCAGCCCCCCCGGGGGGTCTGGAAACACCATATATTTT.

The chain uses TRBV5-4 and TRBJ2-6, with TRBD1 identical over 7 bases. The V and J ends lost 5 bases and 2 bases, in that order; junction bases with no gene match: 22. The CDR3 is made up of 21 amino acids. The germline V gene has CDR1 SGHNT and CDR2 YYREEE (reference sequence). The CDR3, as DNA: TGTGCCAGCAGTCAGGGTCCTGGCATACAGGGGTTCCTCACTGGGGCCAACGTCCTGACTTTC. This sequence encodes CASSQGPGIQGFLTGANVLTF.

This clonotype was observed a few times. The chain has TRBV6-2 or TRBV6-3 and TRBJ1-6; D may be TRBD1 (5 bases). CDR1 and CDR2 (germline): MNHEY, SVGEGT. V gave up 2 bases and J gave up 8 bases, with 16 bases separating them. The CDR3 is 16 amino acids. Here the CDR3 DNA reads TGTGCCAGCAGTTACCTTCAGGGAGAGCGGGATTCACCCCTCCACTTT. Residues: CASSYLQGERDSPLHF.

This clonotype came up a few times. The chain couples TRBV7-9 to TRBJ2-7, with 8 positions matching TRBD2. The CDR3 is 16 residues long. Trimming removed 4 bases from V and 3 bases from J; junction bases left unmatched: 11. Looked up from germline, CDR1 is SEHNR and CDR2 is FQNEAQ (reference sequence). CDR3 DNA sequence: TGTGCCAGCAGCTACCGGCGGGGGGCGGCTAACTACGAGCAGTACTTC. This encodes CASSYRRGAANYEQYF.

This clonotype was picked up many times. A junction end diverges from the germline sequence, so it may reflect a read error. The chain links TRBV12-3 or TRBV12-4 to TRBJ1-4, with D possibly TRBD1 on 6 matching bases. This CDR3 has 14 residues. CDR3 nucleotide sequence: TGTGCCAGCAGTATGGACAGAACTACTGAAAAACTGTTTTTT. It is translated as CASSMDRTTEKLFF.